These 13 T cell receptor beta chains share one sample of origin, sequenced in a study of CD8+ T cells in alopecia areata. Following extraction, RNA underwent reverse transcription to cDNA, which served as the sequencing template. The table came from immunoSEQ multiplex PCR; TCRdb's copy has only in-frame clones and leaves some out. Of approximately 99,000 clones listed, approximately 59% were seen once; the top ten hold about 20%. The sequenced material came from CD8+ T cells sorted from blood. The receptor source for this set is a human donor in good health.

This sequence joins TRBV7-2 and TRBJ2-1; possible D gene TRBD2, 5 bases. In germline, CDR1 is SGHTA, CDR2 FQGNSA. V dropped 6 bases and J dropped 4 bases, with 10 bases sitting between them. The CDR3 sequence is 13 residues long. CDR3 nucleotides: TGTGCCAGCAGACCGGGGTCTTACAATGAGCAGTTCTTC. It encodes CASRPGSYNEQFF.

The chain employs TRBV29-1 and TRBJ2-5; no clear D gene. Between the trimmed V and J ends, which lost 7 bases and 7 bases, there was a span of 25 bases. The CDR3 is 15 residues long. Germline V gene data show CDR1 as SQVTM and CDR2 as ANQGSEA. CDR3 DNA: TGCAGCGCTCCCAGTTTGTTGGTAGAGGATGGGACCCAGTACTTC. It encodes CSAPSLLVEDGTQYF.

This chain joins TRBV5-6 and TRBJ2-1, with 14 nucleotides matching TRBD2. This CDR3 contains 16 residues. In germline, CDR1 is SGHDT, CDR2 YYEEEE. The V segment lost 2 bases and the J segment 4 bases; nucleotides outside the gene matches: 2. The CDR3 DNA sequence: TGTGCCAGCAGCTTCGGACTAGCGGGGGGATACAATGAGCAGTTCTTC. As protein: CASSFGLAGGYNEQFF.

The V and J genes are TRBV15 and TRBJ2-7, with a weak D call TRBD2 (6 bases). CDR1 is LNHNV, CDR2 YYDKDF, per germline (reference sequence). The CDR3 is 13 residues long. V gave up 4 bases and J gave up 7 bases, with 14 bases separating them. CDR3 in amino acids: CATSKLRAGEQYF. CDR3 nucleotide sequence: TGTGCCACCAGCAAGCTCAGGGCGGGGGAGCAGTACTTC.

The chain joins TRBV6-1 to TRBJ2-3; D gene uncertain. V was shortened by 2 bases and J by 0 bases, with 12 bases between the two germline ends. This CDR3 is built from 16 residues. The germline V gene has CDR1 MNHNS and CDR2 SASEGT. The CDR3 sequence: CASSEYITSSTDTQYF. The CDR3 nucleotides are TGTGCCAGCAGTGAATATATAACCAGTAGCACAGATACGCAGTATTTT.

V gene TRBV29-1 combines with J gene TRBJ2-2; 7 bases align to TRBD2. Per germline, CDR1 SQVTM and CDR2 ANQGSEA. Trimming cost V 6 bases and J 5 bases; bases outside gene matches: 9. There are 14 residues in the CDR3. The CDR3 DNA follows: TGCAGCGTCCGACTAGCTGAGGGGACCGGGGAGCTGTTTTTT. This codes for CSVRLAEGTGELFF.

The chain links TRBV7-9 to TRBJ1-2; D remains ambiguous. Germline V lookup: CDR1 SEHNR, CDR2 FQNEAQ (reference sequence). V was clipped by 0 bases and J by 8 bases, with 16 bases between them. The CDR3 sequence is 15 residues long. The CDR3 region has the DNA TGTGCCAGCAGCTTAGCAATGGGCCCGGGCAGGGGCTACACCTTC. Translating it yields CASSLAMGPGRGYTF. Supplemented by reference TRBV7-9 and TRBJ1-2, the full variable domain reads DTGVSQNPRHKITKRGQNVTFRCDPISEHNRLYWYRQTLGQGPEFLTYFQNEAQLEKSRLLSDRFSAERPKGSFSTLEIQRTEQGDSAMYLCASSLAMGPGRGYTFGSGTRLTVV.

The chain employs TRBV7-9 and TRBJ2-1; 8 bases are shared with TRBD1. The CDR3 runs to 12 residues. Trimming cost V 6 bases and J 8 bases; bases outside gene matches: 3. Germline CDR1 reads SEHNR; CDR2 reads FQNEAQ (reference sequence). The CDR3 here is CASSQGAHEQFF. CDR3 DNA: TGTGCCAGCAGTCAGGGGGCCCATGAGCAGTTCTTC. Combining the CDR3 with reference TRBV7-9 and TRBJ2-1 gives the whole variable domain DTGVSQNPRHKITKRGQNVTFRCDPISEHNRLYWYRQTLGQGPEFLTYFQNEAQLEKSRLLSDRFSAERPKGSFSTLEIQRTEQGDSAMYLCASSQGAHEQFFGPGTRLTVL.

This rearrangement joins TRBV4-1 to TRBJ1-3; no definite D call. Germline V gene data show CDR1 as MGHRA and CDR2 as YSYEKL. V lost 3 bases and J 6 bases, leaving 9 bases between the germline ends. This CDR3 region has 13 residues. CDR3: CASSQTMENTIYF. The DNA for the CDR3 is TGCGCCAGCAGCCAGACAATGGAAAACACCATATATTTT.

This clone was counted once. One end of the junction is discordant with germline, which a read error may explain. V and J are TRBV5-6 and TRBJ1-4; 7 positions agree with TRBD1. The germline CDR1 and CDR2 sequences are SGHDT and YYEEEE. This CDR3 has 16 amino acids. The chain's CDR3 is CASSAGDRWGNEELFF. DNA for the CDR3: TGTGCCAGCAGCGCAGGGGACAGATGGGGCAATGAAGAACTGTTTTTT.

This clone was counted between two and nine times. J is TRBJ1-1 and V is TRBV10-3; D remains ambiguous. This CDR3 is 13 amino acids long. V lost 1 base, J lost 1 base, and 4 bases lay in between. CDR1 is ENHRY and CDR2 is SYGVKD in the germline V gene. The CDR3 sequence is CAISEFSNTEAFF. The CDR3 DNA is TGTGCCATCAGTGAGTTCTCGAACACTGAAGCTTTCTTT.

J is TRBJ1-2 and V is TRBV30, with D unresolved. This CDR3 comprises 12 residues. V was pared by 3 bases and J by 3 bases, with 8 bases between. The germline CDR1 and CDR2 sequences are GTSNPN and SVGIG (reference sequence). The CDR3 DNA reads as TGTGCCTGGAGCCCGCAGTACTATGGCTACACCTTC. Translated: CAWSPQYYGYTF.

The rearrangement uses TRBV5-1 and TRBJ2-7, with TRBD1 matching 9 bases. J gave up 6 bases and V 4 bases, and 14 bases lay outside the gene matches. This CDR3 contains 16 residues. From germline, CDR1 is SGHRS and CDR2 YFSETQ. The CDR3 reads CASSADPGQGLREQYF. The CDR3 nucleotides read TGCGCCAGCAGCGCAGACCCGGGACAGGGCCTACGCGAGCAGTACTTC.